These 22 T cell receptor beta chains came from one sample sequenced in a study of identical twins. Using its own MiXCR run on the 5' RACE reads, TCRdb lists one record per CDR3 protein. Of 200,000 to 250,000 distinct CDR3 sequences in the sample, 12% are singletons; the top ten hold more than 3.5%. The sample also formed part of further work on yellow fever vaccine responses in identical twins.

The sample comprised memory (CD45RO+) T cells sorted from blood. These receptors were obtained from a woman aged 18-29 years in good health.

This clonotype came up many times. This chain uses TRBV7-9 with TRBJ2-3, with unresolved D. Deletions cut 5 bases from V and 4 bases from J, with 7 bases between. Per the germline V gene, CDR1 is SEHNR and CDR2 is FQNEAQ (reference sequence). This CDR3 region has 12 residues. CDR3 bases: TGTGCCAGCAGCCTGGCCCCAGATACGCAGTATTTT. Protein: CASSLAPDTQYF.

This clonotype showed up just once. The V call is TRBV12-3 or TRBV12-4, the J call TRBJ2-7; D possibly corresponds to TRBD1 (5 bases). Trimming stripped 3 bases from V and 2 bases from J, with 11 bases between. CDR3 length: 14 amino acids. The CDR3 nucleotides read TGTGCCAGCAGTTTTTGGGGCAGAGCCTACGAGCAGTACTTC. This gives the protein CASSFWGRAYEQYF.

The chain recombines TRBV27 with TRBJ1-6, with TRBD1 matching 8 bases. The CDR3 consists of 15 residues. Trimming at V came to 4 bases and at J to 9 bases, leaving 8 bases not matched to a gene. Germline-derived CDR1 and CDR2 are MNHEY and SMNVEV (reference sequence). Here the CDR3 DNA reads TGTGCCAGCAGTTCCGGGACAGGATCTAGTTCACCCCTCCACTTT. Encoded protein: CASSSGTGSSSPLHF.

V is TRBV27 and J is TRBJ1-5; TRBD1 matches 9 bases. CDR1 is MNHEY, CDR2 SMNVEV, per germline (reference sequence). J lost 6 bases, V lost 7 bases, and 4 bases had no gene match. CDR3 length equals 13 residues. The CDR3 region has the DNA TGTGCCAGCACTGAGACAGGGGGTCAGCCCCAGCATTTT. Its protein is CASTETGGQPQHF.

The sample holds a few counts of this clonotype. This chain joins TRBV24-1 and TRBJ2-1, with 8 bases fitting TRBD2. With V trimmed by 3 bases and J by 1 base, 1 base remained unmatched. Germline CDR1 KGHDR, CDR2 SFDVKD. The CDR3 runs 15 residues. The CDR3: CATSDGGRSYNEQFF. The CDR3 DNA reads TGTGCCACCAGTGATGGCGGGAGGTCCTACAATGAGCAGTTCTTC.

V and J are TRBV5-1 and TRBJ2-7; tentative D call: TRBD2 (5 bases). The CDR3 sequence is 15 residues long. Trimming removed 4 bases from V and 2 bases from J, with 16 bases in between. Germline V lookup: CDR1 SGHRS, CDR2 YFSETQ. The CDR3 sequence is CASSPRAGGAYEQYF. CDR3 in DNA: TGCGCCAGCAGCCCCCGGGCAGGAGGAGCCTACGAGCAGTACTTC.

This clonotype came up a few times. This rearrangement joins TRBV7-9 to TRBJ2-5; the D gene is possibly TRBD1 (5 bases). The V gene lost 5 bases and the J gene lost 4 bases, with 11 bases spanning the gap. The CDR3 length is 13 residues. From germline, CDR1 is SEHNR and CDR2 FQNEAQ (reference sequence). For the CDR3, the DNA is TGTGCCAGCAGCGAAGGGGTCCCAGAGACCCAGTACTTC. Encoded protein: CASSEGVPETQYF.

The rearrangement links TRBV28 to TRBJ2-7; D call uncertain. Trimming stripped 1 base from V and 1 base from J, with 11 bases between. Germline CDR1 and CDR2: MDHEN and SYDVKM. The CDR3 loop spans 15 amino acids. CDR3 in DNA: TGTGCCAGCAGTTTATCCCCTCCCCGGTCCTACGAGCAGTACTTC. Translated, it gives CASSLSPPRSYEQYF.

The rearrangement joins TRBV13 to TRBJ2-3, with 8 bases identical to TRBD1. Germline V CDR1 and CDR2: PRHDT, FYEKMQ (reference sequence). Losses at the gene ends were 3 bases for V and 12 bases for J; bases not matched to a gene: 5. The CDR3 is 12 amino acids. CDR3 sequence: CASSFDRGSQYF. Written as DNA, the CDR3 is TGTGCCAGCAGCTTCGACAGGGGTTCCCAGTATTTT. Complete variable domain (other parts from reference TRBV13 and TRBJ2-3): AAGVIQSPRHLIKEKRETATLKCYPIPRHDTVYWYQQGPGQDPQFLISFYEKMQSDKGSIPDRFSAQQFSDYHSELNMSSLELGDSALYFCASSFDRGSQYFGPGTRLTVL.

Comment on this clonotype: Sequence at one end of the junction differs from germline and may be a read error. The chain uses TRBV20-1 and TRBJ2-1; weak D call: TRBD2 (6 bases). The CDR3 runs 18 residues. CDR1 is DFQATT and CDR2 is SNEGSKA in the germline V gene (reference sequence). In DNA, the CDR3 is TGCTGTGCTAGTACTCCCCGGGGTGGCGGGACCTCCTACAATGAGCAGTTCTTC. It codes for CCASTPRGGGTSYNEQFF.

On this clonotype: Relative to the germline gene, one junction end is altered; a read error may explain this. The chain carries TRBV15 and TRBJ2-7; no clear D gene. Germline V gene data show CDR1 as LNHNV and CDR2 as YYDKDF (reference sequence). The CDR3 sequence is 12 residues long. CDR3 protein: CATNQLPLNGDF. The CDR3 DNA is TGTGCCACGAACCAACTCCCCCTAAATGGGGACTTC.

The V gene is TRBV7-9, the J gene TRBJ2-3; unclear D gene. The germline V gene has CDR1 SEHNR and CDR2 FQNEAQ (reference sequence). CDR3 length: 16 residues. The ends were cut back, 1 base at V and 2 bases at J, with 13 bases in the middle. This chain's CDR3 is CASSLGSRADTDTQYF. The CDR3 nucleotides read TGTGCCAGCAGCTTAGGTTCACGGGCAGACACAGATACGCAGTATTTT.

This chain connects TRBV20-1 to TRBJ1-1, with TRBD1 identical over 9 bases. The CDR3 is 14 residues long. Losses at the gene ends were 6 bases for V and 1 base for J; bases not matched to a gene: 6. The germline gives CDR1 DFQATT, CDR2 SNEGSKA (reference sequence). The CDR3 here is CSAIGQGRNTEAFF. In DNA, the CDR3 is TGCAGTGCAATTGGACAGGGGAGGAACACTGAAGCTTTCTTT.

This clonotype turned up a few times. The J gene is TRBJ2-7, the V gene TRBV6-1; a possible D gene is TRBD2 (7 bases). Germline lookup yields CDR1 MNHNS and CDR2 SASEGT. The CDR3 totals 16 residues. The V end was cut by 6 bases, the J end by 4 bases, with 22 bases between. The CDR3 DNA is TGTGCCAGCAGCCAGCTCTTCGGGGGGCGGGGGTACGAGCAGTACTTC. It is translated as CASSQLFGGRGYEQYF.

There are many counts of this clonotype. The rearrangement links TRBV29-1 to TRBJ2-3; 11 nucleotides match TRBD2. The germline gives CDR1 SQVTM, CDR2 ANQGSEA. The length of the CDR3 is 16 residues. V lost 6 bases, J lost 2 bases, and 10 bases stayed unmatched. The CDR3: CSVRGRLAGNTDTQYF. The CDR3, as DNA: TGCAGCGTCAGGGGCCGACTAGCGGGGAACACAGATACGCAGTATTTT.

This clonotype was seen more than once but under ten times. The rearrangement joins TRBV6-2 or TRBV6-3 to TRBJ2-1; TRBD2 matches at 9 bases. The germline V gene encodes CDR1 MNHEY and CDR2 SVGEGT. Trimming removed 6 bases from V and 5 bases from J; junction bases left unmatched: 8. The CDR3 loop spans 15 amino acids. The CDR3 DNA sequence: TGTGCCAGCAGGAGGATTGCGGGAGGGGACAATGAGCAGTTCTTC. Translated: CASRRIAGGDNEQFF.

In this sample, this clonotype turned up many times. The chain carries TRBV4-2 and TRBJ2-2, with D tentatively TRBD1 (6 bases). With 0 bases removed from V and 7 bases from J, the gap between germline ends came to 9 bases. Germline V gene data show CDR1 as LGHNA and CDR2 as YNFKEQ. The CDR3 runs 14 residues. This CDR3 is CASSQDGGLGELFF. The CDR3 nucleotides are TGTGCCAGCAGCCAAGATGGGGGCCTCGGGGAGCTGTTTTTT.

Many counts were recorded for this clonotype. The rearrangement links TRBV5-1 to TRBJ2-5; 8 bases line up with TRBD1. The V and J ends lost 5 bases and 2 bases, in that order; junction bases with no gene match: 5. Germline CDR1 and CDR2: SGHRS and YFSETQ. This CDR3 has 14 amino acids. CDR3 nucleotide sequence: TGCGCCAGCAGACCCACAGGGGGACAAGAGACCCAGTACTTC. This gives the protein CASRPTGGQETQYF.

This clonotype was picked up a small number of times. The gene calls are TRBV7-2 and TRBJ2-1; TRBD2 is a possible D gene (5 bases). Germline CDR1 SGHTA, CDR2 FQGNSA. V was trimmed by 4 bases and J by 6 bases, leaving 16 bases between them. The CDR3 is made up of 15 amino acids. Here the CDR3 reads CASSSEPLGGNEQFF. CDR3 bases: TGTGCCAGCAGCTCCGAACCTCTCGGAGGCAATGAGCAGTTCTTC.

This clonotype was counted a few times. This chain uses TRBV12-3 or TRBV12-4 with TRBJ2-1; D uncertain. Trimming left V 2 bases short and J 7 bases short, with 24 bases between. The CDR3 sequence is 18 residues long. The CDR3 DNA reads TGTGCCAGCAGTTTATTGCTTTTAACGGGCTTGTTGGAGAATGAGCAGTTCTTC. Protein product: CASSLLLLTGLLENEQFF.

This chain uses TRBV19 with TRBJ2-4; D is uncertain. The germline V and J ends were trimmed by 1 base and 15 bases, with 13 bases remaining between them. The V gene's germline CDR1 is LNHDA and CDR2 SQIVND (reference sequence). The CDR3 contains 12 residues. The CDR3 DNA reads TGTGCCAGTAGTATAGGGGCGGACCCACGGTACTTC. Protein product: CASSIGADPRYF.

In nucleotides, the CDR3 is TGCAGTGCTACATCCCAGGCGGGAGGGCCAGATACGCAGTATTTT. Its protein is CSATSQAGGPDTQYF. The chain carries TRBV20-1 and TRBJ2-3, with TRBD2 matching over 9 bases. CDR1 and CDR2 (germline): DFQATT, SNEGSKA (reference sequence). The CDR3 covers 15 residues. V dropped 4 bases and J dropped 4; count of bases not matched to a gene: 9.